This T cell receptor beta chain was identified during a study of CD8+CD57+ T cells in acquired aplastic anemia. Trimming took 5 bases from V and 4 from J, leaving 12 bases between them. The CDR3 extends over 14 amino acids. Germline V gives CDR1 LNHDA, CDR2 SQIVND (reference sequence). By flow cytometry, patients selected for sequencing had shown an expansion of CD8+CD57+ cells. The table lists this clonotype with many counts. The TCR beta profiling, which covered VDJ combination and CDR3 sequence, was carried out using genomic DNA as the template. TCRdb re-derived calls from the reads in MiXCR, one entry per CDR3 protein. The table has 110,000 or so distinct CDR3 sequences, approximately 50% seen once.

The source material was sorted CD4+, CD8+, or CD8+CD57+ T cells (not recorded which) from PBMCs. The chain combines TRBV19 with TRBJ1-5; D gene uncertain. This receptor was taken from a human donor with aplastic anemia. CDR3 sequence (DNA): TGTGCCAGTAGTGTTAGGGATTCGAATCAGCCCCAGCATTTT. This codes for CASSVRDSNQPQHF.